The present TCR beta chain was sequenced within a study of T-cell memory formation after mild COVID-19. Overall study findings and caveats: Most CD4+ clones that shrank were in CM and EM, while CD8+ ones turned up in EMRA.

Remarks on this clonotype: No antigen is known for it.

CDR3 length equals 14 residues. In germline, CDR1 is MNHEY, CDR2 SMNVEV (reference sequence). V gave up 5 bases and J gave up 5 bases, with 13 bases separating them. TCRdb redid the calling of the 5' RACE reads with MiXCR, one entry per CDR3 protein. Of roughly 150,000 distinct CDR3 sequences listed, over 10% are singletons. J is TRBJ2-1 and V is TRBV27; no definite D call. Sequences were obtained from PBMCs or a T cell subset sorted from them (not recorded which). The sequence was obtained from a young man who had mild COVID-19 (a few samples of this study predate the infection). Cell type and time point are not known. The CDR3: CASSRAATDNEQFF. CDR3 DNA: TGTGCCAGCAGTAGGGCGGCTACTGACAATGAGCAGTTCTTC.